The T cell receptor (beta chain) under discussion was sequenced for a study of blood T cells in healthy people across ages. A single count supports this clonotype. PCR was performed a second time for roughly 6 to 12 cycles using a sample-barcoded 5' primer and a J-beta primer mix. One entry per CDR3 protein, called by TCRdb with MiXCR from the 5' RACE reads. This table holds about 800,000 distinct CDR3 sequences, about three fifths found once. The CDR3 has 15 residues. The junction had 7 bases not matched to a gene; V was cut back by 3 bases and J by 4 bases. Germline CDR1 reads LNHNV; CDR2 reads YYDKDF (reference sequence).

J is TRBJ2-3 and V is TRBV15; 7 nucleotides match TRBD2. The clonotype originates from a man aged 25-45 years in good health. Sequences were obtained from blood. CDR3 region: CATSRASGRSDTQYF. In DNA, the CDR3 is TGTGCCACCAGCAGGGCTAGCGGTCGGTCAGATACGCAGTATTTT. The variable domain in full, completed from reference TRBV15 and TRBJ2-3, reads DAMVIQNPRYQVTQFGKPVTLSCSQTLNHNVMYWYQQKSSQAPKLLFHYYDKDFNNEADTPDNFQSRRPNTSFCFLDIRSPGLGDTAMYLCATSRASGRSDTQYFGPGTRLTVL.